A single sample is the source of the 8 T cell receptor beta chains below, sequenced in a study of blood T cell repertoires in COVID-19. Generated by immunoSEQ multiplex PCR, the TCRdb table keeps only in-frame clones and is missing some. Of 90,000 or so clones listed, 80% to 95% are singletons. Input material: peripheral blood. These receptors originate from a man aged 18 to 29 with COVID-19, enrolled during active disease.

This chain connects TRBV28 to TRBJ1-5; TRBD1 agrees at 7 bases. The length of the CDR3 is 15 residues. Germline V gene lookup returns CDR1 MDHEN and CDR2 SYDVKM. The junction had 7 bases not matched to a gene; V was cut back by 3 bases and J by 5 bases. The CDR3 region is CASSFQGQVDQPQHF. Written as DNA, the CDR3 is TGTGCCAGCAGTTTCCAAGGACAGGTCGATCAGCCCCAGCATTTT.

The chain has TRBV6-2 or TRBV6-3 and TRBJ2-7; 12 bases fit TRBD2. J gave up 0 bases and V 5 bases, and 2 bases lay outside the gene matches. CDR1 and CDR2 from the germline V gene are MNHEY and SVGEGT. This CDR3 has 15 residues. The DNA of the CDR3 is TGTGCCAGCAGTCTGACTAGCGGGAGCTCCTACGAGCAGTACTTC. As protein: CASSLTSGSSYEQYF.

This clone was counted only a few times. A junction boundary mismatches the germline segment, possibly from a read error. The chain has TRBV3-1 (or the pseudogene TRBV3-2) and TRBJ1-4; 7 bases agree with TRBD1. This CDR3 has 16 residues. Germline CDR1 and CDR2: LGHDT and YNNKEL (reference sequence). The CDR3 bases are TGTGCCAGCAGCCAGCCAGGGACAGCGGAGAAGGAAAAACTGCTTTTT. Amino acids: CASSQPGTAEKEKLLF.

This chain links TRBV7-2 with TRBJ2-7; 8 bases map to TRBD1. The CDR3 loop spans 14 amino acids. V shed 5 bases and J 3 bases; nucleotides not matched to a gene: 6. Germline CDR1 is SGHTA and CDR2 is FQGNSA. The CDR3 bases are TGTGCCAGCAGCCACGGGACAGGCCTCTACGAGCAGTACTTC. Translating gives CASSHGTGLYEQYF.

The chain employs TRBV6-5 and TRBJ1-1, with 9 bases matching TRBD1. The V segment lost 7 bases and the J segment 10 bases; nucleotides outside the gene matches: 10. The CDR3 has 13 amino acids. The germline gives CDR1 MNHEY, CDR2 SVGAGI. CDR3 loop: CASIHFGTGRAFF. The CDR3 nucleotides are TGTGCCAGCATCCACTTCGGGACAGGGAGAGCTTTCTTT.

The chain carries TRBV7-2 and TRBJ2-1; the match to TRBD2 covers 7 bases. J gave up 7 bases and V 2 bases, and 8 bases lay outside the gene matches. The CDR3 runs to 15 residues. CDR1 is SGHTA and CDR2 is FQGNSA in the germline V gene. The CDR3 coding sequence is TGTGCCAGCAGCTTACGTGGCGGGAGCGGTAATGAGCAGTTCTTC. It is translated as CASSLRGGSGNEQFF.

The chain couples TRBV3-1 (or the pseudogene TRBV3-2) to TRBJ2-7; D is perhaps TRBD1 (6 bases). Trimming removed 3 bases from V and 3 bases from J, with 18 bases in between. The CDR3 is 16 residues long. Per the germline V gene, CDR1 is LGHDT and CDR2 is YNNKEL (reference sequence). The CDR3 reads CASSHPGAARDYEQYF. For the CDR3, the DNA is TGTGCCAGCAGCCACCCAGGGGCAGCGCGAGACTACGAGCAGTACTTC.

This clone appeared a single time. This sequence joins TRBV6-5 and TRBJ1-4, with TRBD1 identical over 7 bases. Germline loops: CDR1 MNHEY, CDR2 SVGAGI. There are 14 residues in the CDR3. Losses at the gene ends were 8 bases for V and 10 bases for J; bases not matched to a gene: 13. The CDR3 here is CASGGQALWGKLFF. The DNA of the CDR3 is TGTGCCAGCGGCGGACAGGCCCTTTGGGGAAAACTGTTTTTT.